What follows are 24 T cell receptor beta chains derived from one specimen sequenced in a study of T-cell reconstitution after alpha-beta-depleted transplantation in children. Unique molecular identifiers featured in how the TCRbeta library was prepared. TCRdb fed the PCR reads into MiXCR, producing one record per CDR3 protein. The sample lists 500,000 to 600,000 distinct CDR3 sequences, 25% to 30% occurring once. Source: PBMCs, taken before TCRalphabeta/CD19-depleted stem cell transplant. These receptors were taken from a boy under three years old with Wiskott-Aldrich syndrome, due to receive a stem cell transplant.

This clonotype was picked up a small number of times. The rearrangement joins TRBV12-3 or TRBV12-4 to TRBJ2-5, with D tentatively TRBD1 or TRBD2 (5 bases each). Trimming cost V 6 bases and J 4 bases, with 15 bases left between them. CDR3 size: 14 residues. The CDR3 protein is CASRDTGPGETQYF. The DNA for the CDR3 is TGTGCCAGCAGGGACACGGGACCCGGAGAGACCCAGTACTTC.

This sequence joins TRBV29-1 and TRBJ2-1; D remains unclear. Germline CDR1 and CDR2: SQVTM and ANQGSEA. V was pared by 7 bases and J by 5 bases, with 18 bases between. The CDR3 extends over 14 amino acids. The DNA of the CDR3 is TGCAGCGCCGGTCCGGCAGTTACCAACAATGAGCAGTTCTTC. Its translation is CSAGPAVTNNEQFF.

The V and J genes are TRBV29-1 and TRBJ2-7; D is ambiguous. CDR1 and CDR2 (germline): SQVTM, ANQGSEA. Trimming took 5 bases from V and 2 from J, leaving 7 bases between them. This CDR3 comprises 11 residues. The CDR3 DNA sequence: TGCAGCGTTTCATCGGCCTACGAGCAGTACTTC. The encoded protein is CSVSSAYEQYF.

This clonotype was detected only a few times. V is TRBV7-2 and J is TRBJ2-6; 8 bases match TRBD2. The CDR3 covers 16 residues. Losses at the gene ends were 5 bases for V and 7 bases for J; bases not matched to a gene: 10. CDR1 and CDR2 from the germline V gene are SGHTA and FQGNSA. CDR3 residues: CASSPGGGTIANVLTF. CDR3 nucleotide sequence: TGTGCCAGCAGCCCCGGGGGGGGGACGATTGCCAACGTCCTGACTTTC.

The chain links TRBV11-2 to TRBJ2-1; TRBD2 is a possible D gene (5 bases). The CDR3 spans 17 residues. Germline lookup yields CDR1 SGHAT and CDR2 FQNNGV. Deletions cut 5 bases from V and 4 bases from J, with 21 bases between. CDR3 sequence: CASSVLLGGGAYNEQFF. The CDR3 DNA is TGTGCCAGCAGCGTACTACTTGGAGGAGGCGCATACAATGAGCAGTTCTTC.

The rearrangement uses TRBV27 and TRBJ2-5; 9 positions agree with TRBD1. CDR3 length equals 16 residues. The V gene's germline CDR1 is MNHEY and CDR2 SMNVEV (reference sequence). The V gene end was trimmed by 2 bases and the J gene end by 5 bases; junction bases not matched to a gene: 9. CDR3 in DNA: TGTGCCAGCAGTTTAGGGACAGGGTTCTGGCGGGAGACCCAGTACTTC. Translation: CASSLGTGFWRETQYF.

This chain connects TRBV7-2 to TRBJ2-1; D is undetermined. The CDR3 is 16 residues long. V was cut by 1 base and J by 2 bases, with 12 bases left in between. Germline loops: CDR1 SGHTA, CDR2 FQGNSA. This CDR3 is CASSLEWRMAYNEQFF. CDR3 sequence (DNA): TGTGCCAGCAGCTTAGAGTGGCGGATGGCCTACAATGAGCAGTTCTTC.

The CDR3 loop reads CASNPGGTDEQFF. CDR3 DNA sequence: TGCGCCAGCAATCCAGGGGGCACCGATGAGCAGTTCTTC. J is TRBJ2-1 and V is TRBV5-1; TRBD1 matches 8 bases. CDR1 SGHRS and CDR2 YFSETQ come from the germline V gene. CDR3 length equals 13 residues. After removal of 6 bases from V and 8 bases from J, the junction contained 7 bases not matched to a gene.

This clonotype was found once. The chain couples TRBV5-1 to TRBJ1-2; D not resolved. The CDR3 length is 17 residues. Trimming cost V 1 base and J 3 bases, with 19 bases left between them. Germline-derived CDR1 and CDR2 are SGHRS and YFSETQ. In nucleotides, the CDR3 is TGCGCCAGCAGCTTGACTGGCGTCGGACTAAACTACTATGGCTACACCTTC. It yields the protein CASSLTGVGLNYYGYTF.

This clonotype occurred a few times. The chain couples TRBV10-3 to TRBJ1-5; D perhaps matches TRBD1 (6 bases). Germline V lookup: CDR1 ENHRY, CDR2 SYGVKD. Trimming pared 6 bases from V and 3 bases from J, leaving 12 bases between. CDR3 length: 14 amino acids. This chain's CDR3 is CAIREDSPNQPQHF. CDR3 DNA sequence: TGTGCCATCAGGGAGGACAGCCCCAATCAGCCCCAGCATTTT.

This sequence joins TRBV3-1 and TRBJ2-1, with a weak D call TRBD1 (5 bases). Germline-derived CDR1 and CDR2 are LGHDT and YNNKEL (reference sequence). V was shortened by 3 bases and J by 11 bases, with 17 bases between the two germline ends. The CDR3 totals 14 residues. CDR3 loop: CASSHDTQGVQQFF. CDR3 sequence (DNA): TGTGCCAGCAGCCACGATACGCAGGGTGTTCAGCAGTTCTTC.

The rearrangement links TRBV5-1 to TRBJ2-7, with 7 positions matching TRBD1. The CDR3 totals 14 residues. J was trimmed by 7 bases and V by 6 bases; bases with no gene match: 13. Germline CDR1 and CDR2: SGHRS and YFSETQ. The CDR3 DNA is TGCGCCAGCAATCCAAGGGGACAGTCTCGGGAGCAGTACTTC. Encoded protein: CASNPRGQSREQYF.

This clonotype turned up a few times. V gene TRBV5-1 combines with J gene TRBJ2-3; possible D gene TRBD2, 5 bases. There are 13 residues in the CDR3. The ends were cut back, 7 bases at V and 1 base at J, with 10 bases in the middle. Germline V gene sequence: CDR1 SGHRS, CDR2 YFSETQ. The CDR3 region has the DNA TGCGCCAGCGGCCTGCGGGGCACAGATACGCAGTATTTT. Its protein product is CASGLRGTDTQYF.

This sequence joins TRBV20-1 and TRBJ2-3; 12 nucleotides agree with TRBD2. Germline CDR1 DFQATT, CDR2 SNEGSKA (reference sequence). The CDR3 runs 13 residues. V was pared by 6 bases and J by 8 bases, with 6 bases of the junction left unmatched. The chain's CDR3 is CSATSGRMGTQYF. CDR3 DNA sequence: TGCAGTGCCACTAGCGGGAGGATGGGTACGCAGTATTTT.

Only one count was recorded for this clonotype. The CDR3 DNA sequence: TGTGCCAGCAGTTTTGGTAGCGGGACGTCCACCGGGGAGCTGTTTTTT. Protein product: CASSFGSGTSTGELFF. The gene calls are TRBV27 and TRBJ2-2; 8 nucleotides line up with TRBD2. Germline V gives CDR1 MNHEY, CDR2 SMNVEV (reference sequence). Trimming removed 3 bases from V and 4 bases from J; junction bases left unmatched: 7. This CDR3 region has 16 residues.

The chain joins TRBV2 to TRBJ2-7; 8 nucleotides line up with TRBD1. Germline lookup yields CDR1 SNHLY and CDR2 FYNNEI. This CDR3 is built from 13 residues. With V trimmed by 5 bases and J by 5 bases, 5 bases remained unmatched. The CDR3 region is CASSRTGWNEQYF. The CDR3 DNA sequence: TGTGCCAGCAGTCGGACAGGGTGGAACGAGCAGTACTTC.

The V and J genes are TRBV20-1 and TRBJ2-7; 9 nucleotides line up with TRBD2. With V trimmed by 3 bases and J by 1 base, 10 bases remained unmatched. The germline CDR1 and CDR2 sequences are DFQATT and SNEGSKA (reference sequence). CDR3 length equals 16 residues. As DNA, the CDR3 is TGCAGTGCTAGGGCCCCCGAGCGGGAGGTATCCTACGAGCAGTACTTC. Amino acids: CSARAPEREVSYEQYF.

CDR3 sequence (DNA): TGCAGTGCATTGGCCGGGGGCTACAATGAGCAGTTCTTC. It specifies CSALAGGYNEQFF. The chain is built from TRBV20-1 and TRBJ2-1, with D possibly being TRBD2 (6 bases). Per germline, CDR1 DFQATT and CDR2 SNEGSKA (reference sequence). CDR3 length: 13 amino acids. The V gene lost 6 bases and the J gene lost 3 bases, with 12 bases spanning the gap.

The chain has TRBV7-6 and TRBJ2-3; D might be TRBD2 (6 bases). Germline CDR1 reads SGHVS; CDR2 reads FNYEAQ. This CDR3 region has 14 residues. Trimming stripped 5 bases from V and 8 bases from J, with 17 bases between. This CDR3 is CASSERTVGGTQYF. Written as DNA, the CDR3 is TGTGCCAGCAGCGAACGGACGGTGGGGGGTACGCAGTATTTT. The full variable domain, its missing parts supplied by reference TRBV7-6 and TRBJ2-3, is GAGVSQSPRYKVTKRGQDVALRCDPISGHVSLYWYRQALGQGPEFLTYFNYEAQQDKSGLPNDRFSAERPEGSISTLTIQRTEQRDSAMYRCASSERTVGGTQYFGPGTRLTVL.

This clonotype was observed a handful of times. The chain recombines TRBV29-1 with TRBJ2-5; D gene ambiguous. The V and J ends lost 6 bases and 0 bases respectively, with 8 bases between them. Germline V gives CDR1 SQVTM, CDR2 ANQGSEA. The CDR3 covers 12 residues. CDR3 coding DNA: TGCAGCGTCAATTGGTACCAAGAGACCCAGTACTTC. It specifies CSVNWYQETQYF.

This clonotype came up a few times. The chain carries TRBV2 and TRBJ2-3; D may be TRBD2 (5 bases). Germline V lookup: CDR1 SNHLY, CDR2 FYNNEI. The CDR3 is made up of 11 amino acids. Trimming left V 10 bases short and J 4 bases short, with 9 bases between. CDR3 loop: CAIAGADTQYF. DNA for the CDR3: TGTGCCATTGCCGGGGCAGATACGCAGTATTTT. Variable domain in full (rest from reference TRBV2 and TRBJ2-3): EPEVTQTPSHQVTQMGQEVILRCVPISNHLYFYWYRQILGQKVEFLVSFYNNEISEKSEIFDDQFSVERPDGSNFTLKIRSTKLEDSAMYFCAIAGADTQYFGPGTRLTVL.

The rearrangement links TRBV5-1 to TRBJ2-7, with 8 bases matching TRBD1. V lost 4 bases and J lost 2; bases outside the gene matches: 5. The germline gives CDR1 SGHRS, CDR2 YFSETQ. This CDR3 is 14 amino acids long. The CDR3 reads CASSGTGQAYEQYF. The CDR3 DNA follows: TGCGCCAGCAGCGGAACGGGACAGGCCTACGAGCAGTACTTC.

The chain uses TRBV5-8 and TRBJ2-5, with 8 bases fitting TRBD2. CDR1 SGHTS and CDR2 YDEGEE come from the germline V gene. This CDR3 has 13 residues. The V gene end was trimmed by 2 bases and the J gene end by 6 bases; junction bases not matched to a gene: 3. CDR3: CASSFGRVQTQYF. The CDR3 DNA follows: TGTGCCAGCAGCTTCGGGAGGGTCCAGACCCAGTACTTC.

The chain joins TRBV27 to TRBJ2-1; TRBD2 matches at 13 bases. The CDR3 has 14 residues. Germline CDR1 reads MNHEY; CDR2 reads SMNVEV (reference sequence). Losses at the gene ends were 7 bases for V and 9 bases for J; bases not matched to a gene: 6. In DNA, the CDR3 is TGTGCCAGCATTAATCGGACTAGCGGGAGTGAGCAGTTCTTC. Translated, it gives CASINRTSGSEQFF.